One T cell receptor beta chain is described in this entry. The V gene end was trimmed by 5 bases and the J gene end by 3 bases; junction bases not matched to a gene: 16. In germline, CDR1 is LNHDA, CDR2 SQIVND (reference sequence). The CDR3 totals 18 residues. TCRdb keeps only in-frame clones here, not all; method: immunoSEQ multiplex PCR. The data hold 300,000 to 400,000 clones, with 80% to 90% observed a single time. The data were obtained in a study of blood T cell repertoires in COVID-19. The chain employs TRBV19 and TRBJ1-5; 7 bases match TRBD1. Sequencing was carried out using peripheral blood. This sequence was found in a woman aged 25 to 39 with COVID-19, enrolled during active disease. CDR3 DNA sequence: TGTGCCAGTAGTCCTCGGATGACAGGGTTCCCTGACAATCAGCCCCAGCATTTT. This gives the protein CASSPRMTGFPDNQPQHF.